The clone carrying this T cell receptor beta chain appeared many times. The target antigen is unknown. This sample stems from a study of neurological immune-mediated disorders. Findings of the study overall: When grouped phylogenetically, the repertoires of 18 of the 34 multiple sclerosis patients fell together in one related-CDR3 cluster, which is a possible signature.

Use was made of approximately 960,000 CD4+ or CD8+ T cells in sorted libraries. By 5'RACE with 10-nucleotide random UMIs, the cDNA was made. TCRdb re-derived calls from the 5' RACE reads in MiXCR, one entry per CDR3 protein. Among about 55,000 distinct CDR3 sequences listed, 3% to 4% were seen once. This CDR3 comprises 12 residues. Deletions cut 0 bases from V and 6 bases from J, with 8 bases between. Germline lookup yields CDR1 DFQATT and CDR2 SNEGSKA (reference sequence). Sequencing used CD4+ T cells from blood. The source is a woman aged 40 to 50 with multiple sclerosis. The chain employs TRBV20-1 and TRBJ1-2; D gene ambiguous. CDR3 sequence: CSARDLSDGYTF. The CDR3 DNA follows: TGCAGTGCTAGAGATCTGAGCGATGGCTACACCTTC.